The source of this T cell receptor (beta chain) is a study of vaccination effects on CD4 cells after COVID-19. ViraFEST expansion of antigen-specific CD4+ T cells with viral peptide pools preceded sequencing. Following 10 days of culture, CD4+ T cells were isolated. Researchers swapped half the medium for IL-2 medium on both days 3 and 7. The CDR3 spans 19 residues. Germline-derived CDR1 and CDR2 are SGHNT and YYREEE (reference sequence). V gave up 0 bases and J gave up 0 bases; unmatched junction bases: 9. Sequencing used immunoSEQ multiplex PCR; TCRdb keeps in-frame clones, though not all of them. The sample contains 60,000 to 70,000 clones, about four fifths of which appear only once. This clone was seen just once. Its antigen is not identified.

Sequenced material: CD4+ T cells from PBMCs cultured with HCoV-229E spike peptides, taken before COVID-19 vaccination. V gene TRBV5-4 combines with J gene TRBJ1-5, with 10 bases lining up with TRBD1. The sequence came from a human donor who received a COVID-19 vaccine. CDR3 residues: CASSLGGTGDVYSNQPQHF. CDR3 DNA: TGTGCCAGCAGCTTGGGGGGGACAGGGGATGTCTATAGCAATCAGCCCCAGCATTTT.